The 20 T cell receptor beta chains presented below share a single source sample, sequenced in a study of radiotherapy plus CTLA-4 blockade in lung cancer. Produced via immunoSEQ multiplex PCR; TCRdb's table is partial and in-frame only. The table lists under 50,000 clones, 65% to 90% of them singletons. The material sequenced was peripheral blood, taken from a patient treated with radiotherapy plus ipilimumab. The receptors come from a human donor with non-small cell lung cancer whose response to radiotherapy plus ipilimumab could not be evaluated.

This chain connects TRBV7-3 to TRBJ2-1, with 11 bases fitting TRBD2. CDR1 is SGHTA and CDR2 is FQGTGA in the germline V gene. CDR3 size: 17 residues. Unmatched junction bases numbered 11, after V lost 4 bases and J lost 6 bases. The CDR3 nucleotides read TGTGCCAGCAGCTCAGGTACTAGCGGGAGAGGCGGCAATGAGCAGTTCTTC. Translating gives CASSSGTSGRGGNEQFF.

J is TRBJ2-1 and V is TRBV29-1; D is possibly TRBD1 (5 bases). The germline V gene has CDR1 SQVTM and CDR2 ANQGSEA. V dropped 3 bases and J dropped 8 bases, with 17 bases sitting between them. The CDR3 has 14 amino acids. CDR3 bases: TGCAGCGTTGATAAGTGGCAGGGTATCGATGAGCAGTTCTTC. Translating it yields CSVDKWQGIDEQFF.

The rearrangement links TRBV29-1 to TRBJ1-5; D remains unclear. Germline loops: CDR1 SQVTM, CDR2 ANQGSEA. Trimming took off 6 bases at V and 2 bases at J, with 8 bases between the two ends. The CDR3 spans 12 residues. The CDR3 protein is CSVQYGNQPQHF. In nucleotides, the CDR3 is TGCAGCGTACAATACGGCAATCAGCCCCAGCATTTT.

The chain uses TRBV19 and TRBJ2-5; D not resolved. The V gene's germline CDR1 is LNHDA and CDR2 SQIVND (reference sequence). With 7 bases removed from V and 4 bases from J, the gap between germline ends came to 13 bases. This CDR3 has 13 amino acids. The CDR3 reads CASTPPDSETQYF. Here the CDR3 DNA reads TGTGCCAGTACCCCACCAGACTCAGAGACCCAGTACTTC.

The genes are TRBV7-8 and TRBJ2-7; D is ambiguous. V lost 3 bases to trimming and J lost 0 bases, with 6 bases between them. Germline V gene lookup returns CDR1 SGHVS and CDR2 FQNEAQ. This CDR3 comprises 13 residues. This chain's CDR3 is CASSFHSSYEQYF. CDR3 nucleotides: TGTGCCAGCAGCTTCCATAGCTCCTACGAGCAGTACTTC.

The V gene is TRBV19, the J gene TRBJ2-7, with 10 bases aligning to TRBD2. Germline V lookup: CDR1 LNHDA, CDR2 SQIVND (reference sequence). Trimming cost V 1 base and J 5 bases; bases outside gene matches: 2. This CDR3 contains 14 residues. The CDR3: CASSIGGLADEQYF. The DNA for the CDR3 is TGTGCCAGTAGTATAGGAGGACTAGCGGACGAGCAGTACTTC.

This clone was seen more than once but under ten times. V is TRBV18 and J is TRBJ1-1, with 7 bases aligning to TRBD1. J was trimmed by 7 bases and V by 3 bases; bases with no gene match: 2. The CDR3 spans 12 residues. Germline CDR1 is KGHSH and CDR2 is LQKENI. Written as DNA, the CDR3 is TGTGCCAGCTCACCGTACAGGGGTGAAGCTTTCTTT. Its protein is CASSPYRGEAFF.

The V and J genes are TRBV18 and TRBJ2-7; D is unclear. Germline CDR1 is KGHSH and CDR2 is LQKENI. V shed 2 bases and J shed 3 bases, with 8 bases lying between them. The CDR3 length is 13 residues. For the CDR3, the DNA is TGTGCCAGCTCACCAGGCCGATACTACGAGCAGTACTTC. Amino acids: CASSPGRYYEQYF.

This clone was observed a handful of times. The chain employs TRBV2 and TRBJ1-1; D not certain. The CDR3 runs to 12 residues. From germline, CDR1 is SNHLY and CDR2 FYNNEI. Trimming removed 3 bases from V and 8 bases from J, with 10 bases in between. The CDR3 coding sequence is TGTGCCAGCAGTGAGCACGACATAGAAGCTTTCTTT. It codes for CASSEHDIEAFF.

V and J are TRBV4-3 and TRBJ2-1; D possibly corresponds to TRBD1 (6 bases). V was pared by 4 bases and J by 1 base, with 23 bases between. The CDR3 contains 19 residues. Looked up from germline, CDR1 is LGHNA and CDR2 is YSLEER. The CDR3 is CASSPKSTLPTGSYNEQFF. In nucleotides, the CDR3 is TGCGCCAGCAGCCCAAAGTCGACACTCCCCACAGGGTCCTACAATGAGCAGTTCTTC.

Only a few counts were recorded for this clone. V is TRBV27 and J is TRBJ1-6; 8 nucleotides agree with TRBD1. V shed 4 bases and J 9 bases; nucleotides not matched to a gene: 5. CDR3 length: 14 amino acids. CDR1 MNHEY and CDR2 SMNVEV come from the germline V gene (reference sequence). The CDR3 is CASSSDRASSPLHF. The CDR3 DNA reads as TGTGCCAGCAGTTCGGACAGGGCTTCTTCACCCCTCCACTTT.

The V gene is TRBV28, the J gene TRBJ2-5; 7 nucleotides match TRBD2. Near its end, the DNA agrees better with TRBJ2-7, so the J call may be wrong. CDR3 size: 16 residues. Germline CDR1 reads MDHEN; CDR2 reads SYDVKM. The CDR3 loop is CASSRGEGSSVYEQYF. The CDR3 bases are TGTGCCAGCTCGCGAGGGGAGGGATCAAGTGTGTACGAGCAGTACTTC.

J is TRBJ2-1 and V is TRBV11-2, with 11 bases matching TRBD2. This CDR3 is built from 17 residues. V gave up 0 bases and J gave up 3 bases; unmatched junction bases: 4. Germline-derived CDR1 and CDR2 are SGHAT and FQNNGV. The CDR3 loop reads CASSLDRLAGNYNEQFF. CDR3 DNA sequence: TGTGCCAGCAGCTTAGATAGACTAGCGGGGAACTACAATGAGCAGTTCTTC.

The chain joins TRBV6-6 to TRBJ2-7; 8 bases fit TRBD2. With 6 bases clipped from V and 0 bases from J, the junction kept 10 bases outside the gene matches. Germline CDR1 reads MNHNY; CDR2 reads SVGAGI (reference sequence). The CDR3 covers 16 residues. The CDR3 nucleotides are TGTGCCAGCAGGTCCAGCGGGGGCTACGTCTCCTACGAGCAGTACTTC. This encodes CASRSSGGYVSYEQYF.

The chain is built from TRBV5-6 and TRBJ2-3, with 10 bases identical to TRBD2. The CDR3 length is 15 residues. V was clipped by 5 bases and J by 6 bases; unmatched bases: 9. Germline V lookup: CDR1 SGHDT, CDR2 YYEEEE. The CDR3 coding sequence is TGTGCCAGCAGACATCTAGCGGGGGCGGGGGATACGCAGTATTTT. Its protein is CASRHLAGAGDTQYF.

The CDR3: CASSLGQGPETQYF. CDR3 sequence (DNA): TGTGCCAGCAGCCTCGGACAGGGGCCAGAGACCCAGTACTTC. This rearrangement joins TRBV7-2 to TRBJ2-5; TRBD1 aligns across 9 bases. This CDR3 has 14 residues. The ends lost 5 bases at V and 4 bases at J; junction bases unmatched: 5. Germline CDR1 reads SGHTA; CDR2 reads FQGNSA.

This sequence joins TRBV28 and TRBJ2-3; D is unresolved. The CDR3 is 12 amino acids. Looked up from germline, CDR1 is MDHEN and CDR2 is SYDVKM. The V end lost 5 bases, the J end lost 0 bases, and 3 bases lay between the germline ends. CDR3 DNA sequence: TGTGCCAGCAGTCAGAGCACAGATACGCAGTATTTT. Its translation: CASSQSTDTQYF.

The chain is built from TRBV28 and TRBJ2-2, with D possibly being TRBD2 (5 bases). V dropped 7 bases and J dropped 6 bases, with 18 bases sitting between them. CDR1 MDHEN and CDR2 SYDVKM come from the germline V gene. The CDR3 covers 15 residues. The chain's CDR3 is CASKTGEWVPGELFF. CDR3 coding DNA: TGTGCCAGCAAGACCGGGGAATGGGTCCCCGGGGAGCTGTTTTTT.

In this sample, this clone turned up once. The DNA for the CDR3 is TGCGCCAGCAGCCAAGTAATCGGGGGGGAGCTGTTTTTT. This gives the protein CASSQVIGGELFF. The gene calls are TRBV4-3 and TRBJ2-2; no definite D call. This CDR3 spans 13 amino acids. Deletions cut 1 base from V and 8 bases from J, with 8 bases between. Per germline, CDR1 LGHNA and CDR2 YSLEER.

The chain joins TRBV29-1 to TRBJ1-2; 11 bases match TRBD1. Germline V lookup: CDR1 SQVTM, CDR2 ANQGSEA. V shed 6 bases, J shed 7 bases, and the junction held 4 bases outside the gene matches. The CDR3 totals 12 residues. CDR3 residues: CSVWTGGGGYTF. The CDR3 coding sequence is TGCAGCGTCTGGACAGGGGGCGGTGGCTACACCTTC. Combining the CDR3 with reference TRBV29-1 and TRBJ1-2 gives the whole variable domain SAVISQKPSRDICQRGTSLTIQCQVDSQVTMMFWYRQQPGQSLTLIATANQGSEATYESGFVIDKFPISRPNLTFSTLTVSNMSPEDSSIYLCSVWTGGGGYTFGSGTRLTVV.